This T cell receptor (beta chain) emerged from a study of OX40 agonist ivuxolimab in advanced cancers. At the level of the study: The dose of intravenous ivuxolimab that patients received every 2 weeks ranged from 0.01 to 10 mg/kg.

Looked up from germline, CDR1 is MNHNS and CDR2 is SASEGT. V dropped 0 bases and J dropped 1 base, with 9 bases sitting between them. This CDR3 region has 15 residues. Sequencing used immunoSEQ multiplex PCR; TCRdb keeps in-frame clones, though not all of them. The top ten hold around 31% of the sample, which has about 11,000 clones, 86% seen once. The material was CD4+ or CD8+ T cells sorted from blood, obtained in a trial of the OX40 agonist ivuxolimab. The J gene is TRBJ1-2, the V gene TRBV6-1; no firm D call. The origin of this receptor is an adult with an advanced solid tumor such as melanoma, head and neck, liver or kidney cancer. The DNA for the CDR3 is TGTGCCAGCAGTGAAGCGCGGAACAGTAACTATGGCTACACCTTC. Encoded protein: CASSEARNSNYGYTF.